The T cell receptor (beta chain) described here comes from a study of T cells in Graves' hyperthyroidism and ophthalmopathy. Broader study findings: Model-based prediction identified ophthalmopathy a median about 7 months prior to its onset.

The CDR3 regions of TCR beta were amplified from RNA transcripts. The HTBI primer set drove a first-round RT-PCR of the TCR CDR3. In TCRdb, the multiplex PCR reads were re-called with MiXCR into one record per CDR3 protein. The sample holds 400,000 to 550,000 distinct CDR3 sequences, roughly 24% seen once. This clonotype was seen repeatedly, ten times or more. Its antigen is currently unknown. Clinical symptoms, serum thyroxine, TRAb, thyroid ultrasound and orbital computed tomography established diagnosis. The specimen sequenced was blood. The clonotype was recovered from a woman in her twenties or thirties with Graves' ophthalmopathy.

CDR3 DNA: TGTGCCAGCAGCAATGACAGGGGGCACTACGAGCAGTACTTC. This sequence encodes CASSNDRGHYEQYF. This chain joins TRBV7-2 and TRBJ2-7; 10 positions match TRBD1. Trimming at V came to 5 bases and at J to 3 bases, leaving 4 bases not matched to a gene. The CDR3 runs 14 residues. Germline loops: CDR1 SGHTA, CDR2 FQGNSA.